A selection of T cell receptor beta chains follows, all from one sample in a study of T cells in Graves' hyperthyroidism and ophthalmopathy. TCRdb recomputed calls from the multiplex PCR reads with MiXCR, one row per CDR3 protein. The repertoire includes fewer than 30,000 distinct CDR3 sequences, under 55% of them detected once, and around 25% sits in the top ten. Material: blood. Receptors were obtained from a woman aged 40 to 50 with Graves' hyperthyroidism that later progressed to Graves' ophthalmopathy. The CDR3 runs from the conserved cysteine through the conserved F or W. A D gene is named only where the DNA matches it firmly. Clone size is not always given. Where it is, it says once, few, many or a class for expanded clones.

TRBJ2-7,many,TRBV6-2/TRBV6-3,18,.,TGTGCCAGCAGTTATGGGCTCCCCGGGATTCTCACCTCCTACGAGCAGTACTTC,CASSYGLPGILTSYEQYF
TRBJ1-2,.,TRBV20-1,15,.,TGCAGTGCTAGCCATGAGGGGGGCGCGGGCTATGGCTACACCTTC,CSASHEGGAGYGYTF
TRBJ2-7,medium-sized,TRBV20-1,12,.,TGCAGTGCTAGGCCCTTCGGGGCCGAGCAGTACTTC,CSARPFGAEQYF
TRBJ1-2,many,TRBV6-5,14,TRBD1,TGTGCCAGCAGTTGGGACAGCTCTAACTATGGCTACACCTTC,CASSWDSSNYGYTF
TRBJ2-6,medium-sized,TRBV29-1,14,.,TGCAGCGCCCTACTGAGCTCTGGGGCCAACGTCCTGACTTTC,CSALLSSGANVLTF
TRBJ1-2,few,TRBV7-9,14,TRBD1,TGTGCCAGCAGCTTAAGTACAGGGGCCTATGGCTACACCTTC,CASSLSTGAYGYTF
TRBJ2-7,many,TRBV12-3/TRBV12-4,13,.,TGTGCCAGCAGTTTCGGGGGAGGCTACGAGCAGTACTTC,CASSFGGGYEQYF
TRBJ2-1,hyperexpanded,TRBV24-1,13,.,TGTGCCACCAGTGATTTGTGGGGAAATGAGCAGTTCTTC,CATSDLWGNEQFF
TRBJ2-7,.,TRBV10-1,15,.,TGCGCCAGCAGTGAGTCGGCTGGGGCGGTCTACGAGCAGTACTTC,CASSESAGAVYEQYF
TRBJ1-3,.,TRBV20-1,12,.,TGCAGTGCTGGGGAGTCTGGAAACACCATATATTTT,CSAGESGNTIYF
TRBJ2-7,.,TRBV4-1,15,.,TGCGCCAGCAGCCAAGATGGGGGGGACACCTACGAGCAGTACTTC,CASSQDGGDTYEQYF
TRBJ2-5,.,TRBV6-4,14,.,TGTGCCAGCAGTGAAGGGGACGCCGGGAAGACCCAGTACTTC,CASSEGDAGKTQYF
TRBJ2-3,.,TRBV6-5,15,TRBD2,TGCGCCAGCAGGATGCGGGAGGTGGCTACAGATACGCAGTATTTT,CASRMREVATDTQYF
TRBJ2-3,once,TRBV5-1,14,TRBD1,TGCGCCAGCAGCCCCCGGACAGGGGTAAATACGCAGTATTTT,CASSPRTGVNTQYF
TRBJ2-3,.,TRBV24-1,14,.,TGTGCCACCAGTGATTTGCCAGGGCGTTCGGCGCAGTATTTT,CATSDLPGRSAQYF
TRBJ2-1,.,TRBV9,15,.,TGCGCCAGCAGCGTATTTTGGGGGAGGAACAGTGAGCAGTTCTTC,CASSVFWGRNSEQFF
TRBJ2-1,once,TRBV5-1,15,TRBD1,TGCGCCAGCAGCTTGGTCGGGACAGGATACAATGAGCAGTTCTTC,CASSLVGTGYNEQFF
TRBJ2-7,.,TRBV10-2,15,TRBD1,TGCGCCAGCAACATGAACCGGGACAGGGGTTACGAGCAGTACTTC,CASNMNRDRGYEQYF
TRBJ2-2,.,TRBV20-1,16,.,TGCAGTGCTAGAGATGAGAGGGCAGGGCGCTTACGGGAGCTGTTTTTT,CSARDERAGRLRELFF
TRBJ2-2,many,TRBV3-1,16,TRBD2,TGTGCCAGCAGCGTTAGCGGGAGAATTCTTCGTGAGGAGCTGTTTTTT,CASSVSGRILREELFF
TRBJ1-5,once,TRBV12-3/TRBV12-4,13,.,TGTGCCAGCACTAAATCAAGCAATCAGCTCCAGCATTTT,CASTKSSNQLQHF
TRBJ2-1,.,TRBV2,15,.,TGTGCCAGCGTTGAAGGGCCGTACGATATCAATGAGCAGTTCTTC,CASVEGPYDINEQFF
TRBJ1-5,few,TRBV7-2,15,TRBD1,TGTGCCAGCAGCTCTTCGGACAGGGGGAATCAGCCCCAGCATTTT,CASSSSDRGNQPQHF
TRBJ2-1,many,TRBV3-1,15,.,TGTGCCAGCAGCCAAGCGAGGGCCCGGGTCAATGAGCAGTTCTTC,CASSQARARVNEQFF
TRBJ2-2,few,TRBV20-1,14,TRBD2,TGCAGTGCCGATACTAGCGGGAGAGGGGGGGAGCTGTTTTTT,CSADTSGRGGELFF
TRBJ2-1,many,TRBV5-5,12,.,TGTGCCAGCAGCTTGCGGGGACATGAGCAGTTCTTC,CASSLRGHEQFF
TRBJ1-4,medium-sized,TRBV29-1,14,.,TGCAGCGTAAGGTTACAGGGAGGGGGTGAAAAACTGTTTTTT,CSVRLQGGGEKLFF
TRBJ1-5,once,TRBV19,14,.,TGTGCCAGTAGAAGCGGGACGCCGAATCAGCCCCAGCATTTT,CASRSGTPNQPQHF
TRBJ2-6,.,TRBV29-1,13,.,TGCAGCGTAGCAGGAGCTGGGGCCAACGTCCTGACTTTC,CSVAGAGANVLTF
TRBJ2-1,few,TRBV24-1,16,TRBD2,TGTGCCACCAGTGATACTAGCGGGGGGACCTACAATGAGCAGTTCTTC,CATSDTSGGTYNEQFF
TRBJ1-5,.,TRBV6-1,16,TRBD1,TGTGCCAGCAGCCTGGACAGGAGCTATAGCAATCAGCCCCAGCATTTT,CASSLDRSYSNQPQHF
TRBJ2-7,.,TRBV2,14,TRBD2,TGTGCCAGCAGAGCCGGGACTAGGACCTACGAGCAGTACTTC,CASRAGTRTYEQYF
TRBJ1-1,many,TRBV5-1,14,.,TGCGCCAGCAGTCCCGGGCCCCTACTAGCTGAAGCTTTCTTT,CASSPGPLLAEAFF
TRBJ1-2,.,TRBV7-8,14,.,TGTGCCTCCCTCCACCTCACAGCTAACTATGGCTACACCTTC,CASLHLTANYGYTF
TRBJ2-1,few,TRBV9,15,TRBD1,TGTGCCAGCAGCGCACGACAGGGGGTGTACAATGAGCAGTTCTTC,CASSARQGVYNEQFF
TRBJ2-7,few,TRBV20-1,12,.,TGCAGTGCTAGTGGGGGACTCTTCGAGCAGTACTTC,CSASGGLFEQYF
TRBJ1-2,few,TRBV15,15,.,TGTGCCACCAGCAGAGATCCCGGGACCAACTATGGCTACACCTTC,CATSRDPGTNYGYTF
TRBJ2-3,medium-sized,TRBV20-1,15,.,TGCAGTGCTAGACGCGACCTCGGGGACACAGATACGCAGTATTTT,CSARRDLGDTDTQYF
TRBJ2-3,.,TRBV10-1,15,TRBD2,TGCGCCAGCAGTGACCTAGCGGGATTCACAGATACGCAGTATTTT,CASSDLAGFTDTQYF
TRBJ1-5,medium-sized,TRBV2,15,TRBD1,TGTGCCAGCCAGGTTAAGACAGGGGGCAATCAGCCCCAGCATTTT,CASQVKTGGNQPQHF
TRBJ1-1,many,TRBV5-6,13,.,TGTGCCAGCAGCCCCCGAGCCAACACTGAAGCTTTCTTT,CASSPRANTEAFF
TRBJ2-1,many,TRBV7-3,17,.,TGTGCCAGCAGCTTATATATGTCGGGAGCGTCCCACAATGAGCAGTTCTTC,CASSLYMSGASHNEQFF